This TCR beta chain was obtained from a study of cytomegalovirus exposure and HLA in healthy donors. Study-level findings and limits: Reports showed the classifier diagnosing cytomegalovirus status with high specificity and sensitivity. Listed as cytomegalovirus-associated were 170 or so TCR beta chains. Among the CMV-associated chains, a few were confirmed in vitro as specific for CMV antigens.

Notes on this clone: What it binds is unknown.

Sequencing was performed with immunoSEQ multiplex PCR; in TCRdb, only in-frame clones are kept and a portion is missing. The sample records about 120,000 clones, roughly 89% being singletons. J lost 2 bases, V lost 0 bases, and 5 bases had no gene match. Germline lookup yields CDR1 SGHRS and CDR2 YFSETQ. This CDR3 has 17 residues. This rearrangement joins TRBV5-1 to TRBJ2-6, with 7 bases lining up with TRBD2. The TCR sequence derives from a woman aged 18-35 years in good health and CMV-seronegative. Sequencing used PBMCs. The CDR3 spells CASSLVSGTTGANVLTF. CDR3 nucleotide sequence: TGCGCCAGCAGCTTGGTTTCGGGGACTACTGGGGCCAACGTCCTGACTTTC.